Listed below are T cell receptor beta chains from one sample, sequenced in a study of response to subunit inactivated influenza vaccine. TCRdb passed the RT-PCR reads through MiXCR, listing each CDR3 protein once. The sample lists about 780,000 distinct CDR3 sequences, 15% to 20% occurring once. The sample here was PBMCs from blood, taken 5 days after vaccination. The receptor set was obtained from a man aged 50-60 years who received an inactivated influenza vaccine. Each CDR3 is given with its conserved first and last residue. The order of the fields is D gene, clone size, J gene, V gene, CDR3 protein, CDR3 DNA. D genes are given only for firm matches. The size field is filled for only some rows; it gives once, few, many or a size class.

.	few	TRBJ1-5	TRBV5-1	CASSALGGADGQPQHF	TGCGCCAGCAGCGCGTTGGGGGGCGCGGACGGCCAGCCCCAGCATTTT
.	.	TRBJ2-7	TRBV20-1	CSAGERTYEQYF	TGCAGTGCGGGGGAGAGGACCTACGAGCAGTACTTC
TRBD1	few	TRBJ2-5	TRBV12-3/TRBV12-4	CASSPQGARETQYF	TGTGCCAGCAGTCCACAGGGGGCGCGGGAGACCCAGTACTTC
.	.	TRBJ1-6	TRBV2	CASKSSYNSPLHF	TGTGCCAGCAAAAGCTCCTATAATTCACCCCTCCACTTT
TRBD1	few	TRBJ2-7	TRBV11-2	CASPQGVDGTGGEKPSYEQYF	TGTGCCAGCCCCCAAGGGGTGGACGGGACAGGGGGCGAGAAACCCTCCTACGAGCAGTACTTC
.	.	TRBJ2-1	TRBV11-1	CASSLLRDTEQFF	TGTGCCAGCAGCTTATTGAGGGACACTGAGCAGTTCTTC
.	.	TRBJ2-3	TRBV20-1	CSASQASSTDTQYF	TGCAGTGCTAGCCAGGCATCTAGCACAGATACGCAGTATTTT
TRBD1	.	TRBJ1-2	TRBV25-1	CASSVGQGRGYGYTF	TGTGCCAGCAGCGTCGGACAGGGCCGGGGCTATGGCTACACCTTC
.	.	TRBJ1-4	TRBV5-1	CASSPNYPGSTNEKLFF	TGCGCCAGCAGCCCCAACTATCCGGGTTCGACTAATGAAAAACTGTTTTTT
.	many	TRBJ2-3	TRBV6-2/TRBV6-3	CASTDPENTQYF	TGTGCCAGCACCGACCCGGAGAATACGCAGTATTTT
.	.	TRBJ2-5	TRBV28	CASRSTSETQYF	TGTGCCAGCCGATCAACTTCGGAGACCCAGTACTTC
TRBD2	few	TRBJ2-1	TRBV15	CATSREREIYNEQFF	TGTGCCACCAGCAGAGAGCGGGAGATCTACAATGAGCAGTTCTTC
TRBD2	.	TRBJ2-3	TRBV5-6	CASSPKGGGAANTQYF	TGTGCCAGCAGCCCGAAGGGCGGGGGGGCCGCGAATACGCAGTATTTT
TRBD2	few	TRBJ2-1	TRBV5-1	CASKAGGPNEQFF	TGCGCCAGCAAAGCGGGAGGGCCCAATGAGCAGTTCTTC
TRBD1	.	TRBJ2-1	TRBV6-2/TRBV6-3	CASRGAGTGHYNEQFF	TGTGCCAGCAGAGGGGCCGGGACAGGGCACTACAATGAGCAGTTCTTC
.	few	TRBJ2-7	TRBV6-5	CASSYPQANEQYF	TGTGCCAGCAGTTACCCCCAGGCTAACGAGCAGTACTTC